The TCR beta chain described here comes from a study of beta chain features in type 1 diabetes. Study overall: Patients shared similar age, gender and cell yields with healthy donors.

Germline assignment: CDR1 SGDLS and CDR2 YYNGEE. CDR3 size: 17 residues. Trimming took 0 bases from V and 2 from J; bases not matched to a gene: 5. As every portion of the isolated RNA was reverse transcribed, the sequencing read expressed TCRB transcripts. Here immunoSEQ multiplex PCR was the method, and the copy in TCRdb shows in-frame clones only, minus some. The table lists 300,000 to 400,000 clones, about 13% of them singletons. Purity exceeding 95% was reached by all sorted populations. Whole-study findings and limits: There was a moderate but significant shortening of TCRB CDR3s in all four CD4+ subsets of Type 1 diabetes patients. Patients with type 1 diabetes showed fewer VDJ junction insertions and more deletions. Compared with healthy donors, patients appeared to share more similar naive, central memory and regulatory TCRB repertoires.

To note about this clone: Its antigen is unidentified.

This receptor was identified in a woman between 18 and 29 years old with type 1 diabetes. The sample was naive CD4+ T cells from blood. The J gene is TRBJ2-2, the V gene TRBV9; 9 bases line up with TRBD2. CDR3 sequence reads: CASSVELLAGNTGELFF. Here the CDR3 DNA reads TGTGCCAGCAGCGTAGAGTTACTAGCGGGTAACACCGGGGAGCTGTTTTTT.